The clone carrying this T cell receptor (beta chain) has more than one count but fewer than ten. These data are taken from a study of T-cell memory formation after mild COVID-19. Study details: Largely donor-specific sequence clusters came from two donors.

MiXCR was run by TCRdb on the 5' RACE reads, yielding one entry per CDR3 protein. The sample has approximately 480,000 distinct CDR3 sequences, around a sixth seen once; the top ten hold roughly an eighth. CDR1 is SGHAT, CDR2 FQDESV, per germline (reference sequence). V lost 1 base and J 4 bases, leaving 8 bases between the germline ends. The CDR3 has 14 amino acids. The genes are TRBV11-1 and TRBJ2-1; no firm D call. This TCR derives from an adult woman who had mild COVID-19 (a few samples of this study predate the infection). Cell type and time point are not known. The sample comprised PBMCs or a T cell subset sorted from them (not recorded which). In DNA, the CDR3 is TGTGCCAGCAGCTTAGTGGACGTTTACAATGAGCAGTTCTTC. Residues: CASSLVDVYNEQFF.